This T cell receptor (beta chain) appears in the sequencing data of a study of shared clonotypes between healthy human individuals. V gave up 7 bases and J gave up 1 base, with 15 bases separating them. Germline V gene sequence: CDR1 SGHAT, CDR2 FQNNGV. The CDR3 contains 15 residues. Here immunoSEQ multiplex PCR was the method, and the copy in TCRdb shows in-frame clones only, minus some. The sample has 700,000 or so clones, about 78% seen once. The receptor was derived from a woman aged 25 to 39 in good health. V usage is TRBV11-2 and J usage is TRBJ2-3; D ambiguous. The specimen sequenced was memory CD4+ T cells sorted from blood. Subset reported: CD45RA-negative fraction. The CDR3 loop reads CASKKERRGTDTQYF. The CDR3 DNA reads TGTGCCAGCAAAAAGGAACGACGCGGCACAGATACGCAGTATTTT.